This T cell receptor beta chain is drawn from a study of T cell changes during pregnancy in multiple sclerosis. V dropped 1 base and J dropped 4 bases, with 7 bases sitting between them. The CDR3 runs 13 residues. CDR1 is SGHVS and CDR2 is FQNEAQ in the germline V gene. Sequencing was performed with immunoSEQ multiplex PCR; in TCRdb, only in-frame clones are kept and a portion is missing. The data contain about 20,000 clones, 89% of them singletons. This receptor was obtained from a female donor in good health, enrolled as a control in a pregnancy study. The input for sequencing was CD8+ T cells from peripheral blood mononuclear cells, taken in the second trimester of pregnancy. The V call is TRBV7-8, the J call TRBJ2-5; no firm D call. CDR3 sequence: CASSLVKLETQYF. CDR3 nucleotide sequence: TGTGCCAGCAGCTTAGTAAAGCTAGAGACCCAGTACTTC.